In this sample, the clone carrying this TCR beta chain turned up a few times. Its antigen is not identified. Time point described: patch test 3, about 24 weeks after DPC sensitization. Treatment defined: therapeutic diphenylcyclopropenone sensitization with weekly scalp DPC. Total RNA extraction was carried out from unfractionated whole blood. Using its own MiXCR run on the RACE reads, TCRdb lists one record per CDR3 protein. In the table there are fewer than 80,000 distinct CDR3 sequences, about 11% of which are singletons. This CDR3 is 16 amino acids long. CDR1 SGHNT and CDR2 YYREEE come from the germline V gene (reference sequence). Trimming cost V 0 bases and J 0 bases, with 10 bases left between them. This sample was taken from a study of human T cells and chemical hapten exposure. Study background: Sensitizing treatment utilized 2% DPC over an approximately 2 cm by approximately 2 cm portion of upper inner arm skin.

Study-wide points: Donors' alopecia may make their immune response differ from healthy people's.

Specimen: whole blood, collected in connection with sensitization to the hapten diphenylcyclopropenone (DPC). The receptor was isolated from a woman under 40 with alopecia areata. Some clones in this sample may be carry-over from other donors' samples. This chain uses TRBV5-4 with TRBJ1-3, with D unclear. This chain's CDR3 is CASSLDSGLSGNTIYF. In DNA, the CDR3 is TGTGCCAGCAGCTTGGATTCGGGCCTCTCTGGAAACACCATATATTTT.